The clone carrying this T cell receptor (beta chain) has only one observation. Its antigen is currently unknown. This sample is drawn from a study of identical twins. Overall study results and limits: It was possible that invariant MAIT and iNKT cells partly confounded the zero-insertion analyses. Out-of-frame TCR alpha sharing in monozygotic twins exceeded recombination model predictions.

Through template switching, a universal primer site was introduced, and the cDNA contained unique molecular identifiers. TCRdb called the 5' RACE reads again in MiXCR, with one record for every CDR3 protein. The data hold roughly 1,500,000 distinct CDR3 sequences, with less than 40% observed a single time. CDR1 and CDR2 from the germline V gene are MNHNS and SASEGT. V lost 1 base to trimming and J lost 7 bases, with 9 bases between them. CDR3 length: 13 amino acids. Healthy Caucasians provided all donations. This chain connects TRBV6-1 to TRBJ2-3; tentatively, D is TRBD2 (6 bases). This sequence was found in a newborn girl in good health. Sample: cord blood. The CDR3 loop reads CASSEGTTNTQYF. CDR3 coding DNA: TGTGCCAGCAGTGAAGGGACTACAAATACGCAGTATTTT.